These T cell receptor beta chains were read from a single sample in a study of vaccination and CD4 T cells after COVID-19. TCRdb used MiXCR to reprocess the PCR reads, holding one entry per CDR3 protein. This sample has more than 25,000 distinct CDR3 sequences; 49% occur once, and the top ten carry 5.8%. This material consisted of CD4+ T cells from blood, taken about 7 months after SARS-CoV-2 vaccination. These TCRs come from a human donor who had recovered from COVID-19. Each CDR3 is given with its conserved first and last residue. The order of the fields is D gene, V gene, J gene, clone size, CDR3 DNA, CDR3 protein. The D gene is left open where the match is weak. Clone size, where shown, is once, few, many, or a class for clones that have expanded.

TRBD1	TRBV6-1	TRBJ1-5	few	TGTGCCAGCAGTGAGACAGGGGGCAGGCCCCAGCATTTT	CASSETGGRPQHF
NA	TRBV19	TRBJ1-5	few	TGTGCCAGTAGTATCCCCGCCGGGGAGCCCCAGCATTTT	CASSIPAGEPQHF
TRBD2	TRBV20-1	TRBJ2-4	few	TGCAGTGCTATTGCTGCTAGCGGGGGTAGTATTCAGTACTTC	CSAIAASGGSIQYF
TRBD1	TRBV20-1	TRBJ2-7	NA	TGCAGGGGGGACAGGTCGGTTCTTCGCGAGCAGTACTTC	CRGDRSVLREQYF
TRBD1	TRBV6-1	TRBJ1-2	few	TGTGCCAGCACCCAGATGGGACAGGGGTCTGGCTACACCTTC	CASTQMGQGSGYTF
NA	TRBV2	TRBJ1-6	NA	TGTGCCAGCAGTCTTGTCTTACCAGCCGTAGATAATTCACCCCTCCACTTT	CASSLVLPAVDNSPLHF
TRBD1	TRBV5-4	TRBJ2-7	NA	TGTGCCAGCAGCCCGGGACAGGGGACCACCTACGAGCAGTACTTC	CASSPGQGTTYEQYF
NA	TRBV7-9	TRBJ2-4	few	TGTGCCAGCAGCCCTACCCAGGGCGCCGGGAACATTCAGTACTTC	CASSPTQGAGNIQYF
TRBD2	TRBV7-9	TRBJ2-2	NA	TGTGCCAGCAGCCCCGGCCTAGCGGACACCGGGGAGCTGTTTTTT	CASSPGLADTGELFF
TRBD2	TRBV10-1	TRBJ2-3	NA	TGCGCCAGCAGTGAGGGACTAGCGGGACTCACAGATACGCAGTATTTT	CASSEGLAGLTDTQYF
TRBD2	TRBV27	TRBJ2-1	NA	TGTGCCAGCAGTTTATCGAGGAGGGGGGGGACTAGCCCTAGTGAGCAGTTCTTC	CASSLSRRGGTSPSEQFF
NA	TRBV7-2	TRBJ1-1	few	TGTGCCAGCAGCTTTTATGGGGGTCGGGATGAAGCTTTCTTT	CASSFYGGRDEAFF
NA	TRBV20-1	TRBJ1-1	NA	TGCAGTGCGGAGACGAACACTGAAGCTTTCTTT	CSAETNTEAFF
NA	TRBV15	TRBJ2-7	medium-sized	TGTGCCACCAGCAGAGTTGGGCATGCCTACGAGCAGTACTTC	CATSRVGHAYEQYF
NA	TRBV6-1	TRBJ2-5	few	TGTGCCAGCAGCACACATTCAGAGACCCAGTACTTC	CASSTHSETQYF
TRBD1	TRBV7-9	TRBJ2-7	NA	TGTGCCAGCGGGGGGAGAATACAGGGGGCGCTTCGTGAGCAGTACTTC	CASGGRIQGALREQYF
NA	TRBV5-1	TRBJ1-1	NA	TGCGCCAGCAGCTTTGGGCGGATGAACACTGAAGCTTTCTTT	CASSFGRMNTEAFF
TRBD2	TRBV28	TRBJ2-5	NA	TGTGCCAGCGGGACTAGCGGGAGGAGCAGAGAGACCCAGTACTTC	CASGTSGRSRETQYF
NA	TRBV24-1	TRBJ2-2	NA	TGTGCCACCAGTGATCCCCGAGGTAGCGGTTCCACCGGGGAGCTGTTTTTT	CATSDPRGSGSTGELFF
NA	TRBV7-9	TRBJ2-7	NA	TGTGCCAGCAGCTCCGCGCGGGAATACGAGCAGTACTTC	CASSSAREYEQYF
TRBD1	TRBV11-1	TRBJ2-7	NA	TGTGCCAGCAGCGACCGGGACAGGGGCTCCTACGAGCAGTACTTC	CASSDRDRGSYEQYF
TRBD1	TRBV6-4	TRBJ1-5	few	TGTGCCAGCAGTCAGGGGGCGAATCAGCCCCAGCATTTT	CASSQGANQPQHF
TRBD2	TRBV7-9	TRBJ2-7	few	TGTGCCAGCAGCCTTCCGACTAGCGGGAGCCCCTACGAGCAGTACTTC	CASSLPTSGSPYEQYF
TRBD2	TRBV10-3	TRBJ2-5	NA	TGTGCCATCAGTGGGACTAGCGGGAGGGCCGGGTTCGAAGAGACCCAGTACTTC	CAISGTSGRAGFEETQYF
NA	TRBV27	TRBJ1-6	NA	TGTGCCAGCAGTTTATCGCAGGGTCGAAATTCACCCCTCCACTTT	CASSLSQGRNSPLHF